This section outlines one T cell receptor beta chain sequence together with its context. Its antigen remains unknown. It was version v3.0 of the immunoSEQ assay that was run at survey level. Sequencing used immunoSEQ multiplex PCR; TCRdb keeps in-frame clones, though not all of them. The sample carries approximately 15,000 clones, 70% to 90% recorded once. Trimming removed 5 bases from V and 0 bases from J; junction bases left unmatched: 9. The CDR3 has 17 residues. Germline values: CDR1 SNHLY, CDR2 FYNNEI. This sample was included in a study of long-term antiretroviral therapy in people with HIV. Study-level results: Clones that had undergone expansion before ART prevailed in the repertoire throughout all time points. CDR3 length ranges were narrower in HIV repertoires than in controls.

The rearrangement links TRBV2 to TRBJ1-5; TRBD1 matches at 8 bases. The source material was unsorted PBMCs, sampled 0.3 years after starting antiretroviral therapy. This receptor was obtained from a man aged 18-30 years with HIV. This CDR3 reads CASSLGQDLGSNQPQHF. The CDR3 DNA sequence: TGTGCCAGCAGTTTGGGACAGGACCTGGGTAGCAATCAGCCCCAGCATTTT.